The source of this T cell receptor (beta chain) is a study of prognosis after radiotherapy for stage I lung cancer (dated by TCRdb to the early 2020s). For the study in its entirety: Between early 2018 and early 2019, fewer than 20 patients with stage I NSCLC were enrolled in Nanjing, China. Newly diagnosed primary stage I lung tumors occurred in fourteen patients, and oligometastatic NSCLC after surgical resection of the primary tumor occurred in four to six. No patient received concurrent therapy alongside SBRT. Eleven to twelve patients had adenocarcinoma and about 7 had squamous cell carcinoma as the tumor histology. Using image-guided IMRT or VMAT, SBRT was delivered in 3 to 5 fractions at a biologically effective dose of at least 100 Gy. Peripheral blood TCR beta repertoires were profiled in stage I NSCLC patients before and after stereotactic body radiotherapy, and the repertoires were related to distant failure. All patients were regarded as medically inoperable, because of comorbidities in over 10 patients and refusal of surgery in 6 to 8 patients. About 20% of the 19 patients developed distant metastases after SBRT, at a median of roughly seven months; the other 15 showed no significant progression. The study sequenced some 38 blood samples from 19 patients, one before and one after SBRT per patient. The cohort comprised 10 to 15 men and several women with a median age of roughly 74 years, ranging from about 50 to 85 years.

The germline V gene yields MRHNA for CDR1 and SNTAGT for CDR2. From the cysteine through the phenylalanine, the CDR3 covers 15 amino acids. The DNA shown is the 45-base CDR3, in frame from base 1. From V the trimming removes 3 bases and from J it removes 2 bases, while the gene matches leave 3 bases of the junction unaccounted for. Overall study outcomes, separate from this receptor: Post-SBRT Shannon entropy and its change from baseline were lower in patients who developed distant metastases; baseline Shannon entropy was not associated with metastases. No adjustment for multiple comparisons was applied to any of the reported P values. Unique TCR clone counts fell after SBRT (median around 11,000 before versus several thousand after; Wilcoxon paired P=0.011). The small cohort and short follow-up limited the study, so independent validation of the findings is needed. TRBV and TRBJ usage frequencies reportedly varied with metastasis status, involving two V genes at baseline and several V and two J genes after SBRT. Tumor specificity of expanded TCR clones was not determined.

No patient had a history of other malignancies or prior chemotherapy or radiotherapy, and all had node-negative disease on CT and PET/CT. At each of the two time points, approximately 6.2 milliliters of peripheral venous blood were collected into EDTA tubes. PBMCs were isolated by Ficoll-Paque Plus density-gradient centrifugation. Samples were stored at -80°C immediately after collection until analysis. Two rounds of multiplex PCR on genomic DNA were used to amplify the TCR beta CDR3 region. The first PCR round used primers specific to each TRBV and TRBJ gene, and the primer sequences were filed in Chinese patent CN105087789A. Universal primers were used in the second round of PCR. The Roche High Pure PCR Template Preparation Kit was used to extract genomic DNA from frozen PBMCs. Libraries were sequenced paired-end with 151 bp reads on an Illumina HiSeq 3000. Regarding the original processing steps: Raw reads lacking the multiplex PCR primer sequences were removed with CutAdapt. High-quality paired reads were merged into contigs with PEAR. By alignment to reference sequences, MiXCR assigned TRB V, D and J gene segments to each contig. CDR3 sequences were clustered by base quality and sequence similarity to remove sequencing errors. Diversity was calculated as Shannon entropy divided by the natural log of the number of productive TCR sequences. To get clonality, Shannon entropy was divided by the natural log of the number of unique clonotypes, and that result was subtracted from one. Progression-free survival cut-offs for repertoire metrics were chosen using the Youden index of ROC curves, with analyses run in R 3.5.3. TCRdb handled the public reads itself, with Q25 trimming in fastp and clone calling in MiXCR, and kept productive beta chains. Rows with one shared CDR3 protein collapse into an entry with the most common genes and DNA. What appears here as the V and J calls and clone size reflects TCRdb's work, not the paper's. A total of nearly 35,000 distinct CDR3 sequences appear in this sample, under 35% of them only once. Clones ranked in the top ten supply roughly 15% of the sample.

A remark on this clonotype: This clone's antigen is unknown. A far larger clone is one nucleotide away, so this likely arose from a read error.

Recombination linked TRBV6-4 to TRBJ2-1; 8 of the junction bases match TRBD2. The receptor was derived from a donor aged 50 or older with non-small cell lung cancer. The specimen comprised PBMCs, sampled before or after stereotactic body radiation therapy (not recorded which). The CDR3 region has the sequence CASSEYSGAYNEQFF. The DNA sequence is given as TGTGCCAGCAGTGAATATAGCGGGGCCTACAATGAGCAGTTCTTC.